The clone carrying this TCR beta chain occurred a few times. These data originate in a study of blood T cells in healthy people across ages. Together with a sample-barcoded 5' primer, a J-beta primer mix was included in a second PCR lasting roughly 6 to 12 cycles. Researchers report that a template-switch adaptor with 12 random nucleotides tagged each cDNA molecule. TCRdb independently ran MiXCR on the 5' RACE reads; one entry per CDR3 protein. The sample contains around 1,600,000 distinct CDR3 sequences, roughly 43% of which appear only once. The germline V and J ends were trimmed by 2 bases and 5 bases, with 9 bases remaining between them. This CDR3 spans 13 amino acids. Germline CDR1 reads MGHRA; CDR2 reads YSYEKL.

The chain carries TRBV4-1 and TRBJ2-5, with D unclear. Material: blood. This receptor was obtained from a young woman in good health. CDR3 in DNA: TGCGCCAGCAGCCAAATTGAAGTGGAGACCCAGTACTTC. Amino acid sequence: CASSQIEVETQYF.